Following are 9 T cell receptor beta chains from one sample sequenced in a study. TCRdb re-called the RT-PCR reads through MiXCR, storing one row per CDR3 protein. The data show about 680,000 distinct CDR3 sequences, approximately 15% seen once. Sequenced material: memory CD4+ T cells from blood. The receptors derive from a female donor in good health, serving as a healthy control.

There are many counts of this clonotype. The J gene is TRBJ1-2, the V gene TRBV12-3 or TRBV12-4, with 8 nucleotides matching TRBD1. The CDR3 length is 13 residues. Trimming took 6 bases from V and 5 from J; bases not matched to a gene: 5. CDR3 amino acids: CASSMTGEYGYTF. The CDR3 coding sequence is TGTGCCAGCAGCATGACAGGGGAGTATGGCTACACCTTC.

In this sample, this clonotype turned up a few times. The V and J genes are TRBV24-1 and TRBJ1-5, with D uncertain. The CDR3 has 12 residues. CDR1 KGHDR and CDR2 SFDVKD come from the germline V gene. V was pared by 6 bases and J by 5 bases, with 7 bases between. The CDR3 DNA sequence: TGTGCCACCAGTACTAACGATCAGCCCCAGCATTTT. As protein: CATSTNDQPQHF.

This clonotype appeared a few times. CDR3 sequence: CSASSVGNYGYTF. In nucleotides, the CDR3 is TGCAGTGCTAGCTCCGTGGGTAACTATGGCTACACCTTC. The chain combines TRBV20-1 with TRBJ1-2, with D unclear. The CDR3 loop spans 13 amino acids. Germline assignment: CDR1 DFQATT and CDR2 SNEGSKA (reference sequence). Trimming removed 3 bases from V and 1 base from J, with 9 bases in between.

This clonotype was detected ten times or more. CDR3 coding DNA: TGCAGTGCTAGAGATCGGAGCGGGAGTTCCTACAATGAGCAGTTCTTC. It is translated as CSARDRSGSSYNEQFF. The chain combines TRBV20-1 with TRBJ2-1; 8 bases are a match to TRBD2. Germline CDR1 is DFQATT and CDR2 is SNEGSKA (reference sequence). J lost 1 base, V lost 0 bases, and 5 bases had no gene match. The CDR3 runs 16 residues.

The V and J genes are TRBV28 and TRBJ2-2; D tentatively reads TRBD1 or TRBD2 (5 bases each). The CDR3 loop spans 16 amino acids. V was clipped by 2 bases and J by 0 bases, with 10 bases between them. CDR1 and CDR2 (germline): MDHEN, SYDVKM. CDR3 bases: TGTGCCAGCAGTTTACTAGGGACCTCGAACACCGGGGAGCTGTTTTTT. Residues: CASSLLGTSNTGELFF.

The CDR3 sequence is CATFAGAPSRGEQYF. DNA for the CDR3: TGTGCCACCTTCGCGGGGGCGCCATCGCGGGGGGAGCAGTACTTC. This chain uses TRBV28 with TRBJ2-7; maybe TRBD2 (7 bases). The germline CDR1 and CDR2 sequences are MDHEN and SYDVKM. V lost 10 bases and J 7 bases, leaving 26 bases between the germline ends. The CDR3 is made up of 15 amino acids.

The sample holds a few counts of this clonotype. The rearrangement uses TRBV7-6 and TRBJ1-3; a weak D match, TRBD1 (6 bases). The V end lost 5 bases, the J end lost 0 bases, and 14 bases lay between the germline ends. CDR1 and CDR2 from the germline V gene are SGHVS and FNYEAQ. This CDR3 comprises 16 residues. The CDR3 nucleotides read TGTGCCAGCAGCCCCAGACAGGCCCCCTCTGGAAACACCATATATTTT. This translates into CASSPRQAPSGNTIYF.

Ten or more counts support this clonotype. The rearrangement links TRBV5-6 to TRBJ2-1; 8 positions match TRBD1. The CDR3 is 15 amino acids. Germline-derived CDR1 and CDR2 are SGHDT and YYEEEE. V was clipped by 1 base and J by 8 bases; unmatched bases: 8. The CDR3 loop is CASSLQGAGVDEQFF. The DNA of the CDR3 is TGTGCCAGCAGCTTGCAGGGGGCCGGGGTGGATGAGCAGTTCTTC.

This clonotype was recorded many times. The gene calls are TRBV24-1 and TRBJ2-2, with TRBD1 identical over 9 bases. J gave up 6 bases and V 3 bases, and 4 bases lay outside the gene matches. The CDR3 extends over 15 amino acids. CDR1 is KGHDR, CDR2 SFDVKD, per germline. CDR3 in DNA: TGTGCCACCAGTGATAACAGGGGGCTAGCCGGGGAGCTGTTTTTT. This translates into CATSDNRGLAGELFF.